A selection of T cell receptor beta chains follows, all from one sample in a study of blood T cell repertoires in COVID-19. Measured with immunoSEQ multiplex PCR; TCRdb has only the in-frame clones, and not every one. The table lists 200,000 to 300,000 clones, around nine tenths of them singletons. Input material: PBMCs or T cells enriched from blood (not recorded which). The receptors derive from a woman under 30 who had recovered from COVID-19. CDR3s include the opening cysteine and the closing phenylalanine or tryptophan. D genes are given only for firm matches. Clone size is not always given. Where it is, it says once, few, many or a class for expanded clones.

D	J	V	size	CDR3	DNA
-	TRBJ2-7	TRBV7-8	-	CASSLTSSYEQYF	TGTGCCAGCAGCCTTACTTCGTCCTACGAGCAGTACTTC
-	TRBJ1-6	TRBV5-1	-	CASSLAGDSAGSPLHF	TGCGCCAGCAGCTTGGCAGGGGATTCGGCGGGTTCACCCCTCCACTTT
-	TRBJ1-2	TRBV27	-	CASRTFLTGRRVDGYTF	TGTGCCAGCAGAACCTTCCTCACCGGGCGGCGGGTCGATGGCTACACCTTC
-	TRBJ1-1	TRBV20-1	-	CSASTGTPRAEAFF	TGCAGTGCTAGTACCGGGACACCGCGCGCTGAAGCTTTCTTT
-	TRBJ2-7	TRBV7-6	few	CASSPARRDSYEQYF	TGTGCCAGCAGTCCCGCCCGGCGGGACTCCTACGAGCAGTACTTC
-	TRBJ2-1	TRBV3-1/TRBV3-2	-	CASSRWTTLGNEQFF	TGTGCCAGCAGCCGCTGGACTACCCTGGGCAATGAGCAGTTCTTC
TRBD1	TRBJ1-4	TRBV2	-	CASSSGTGYEKLFF	TGTGCCAGCAGTTCCGGGACAGGGTATGAAAAACTGTTTTTT
-	TRBJ1-1	TRBV5-4	-	CASSGLQGLLNTEAFF	TGTGCCAGCAGCGGTCTCCAGGGGCTATTGAACACTGAAGCTTTCTTT
TRBD2	TRBJ2-5	TRBV5-1	-	CASSTGLAGARETQYF	TGCGCCAGCAGCACGGGACTAGCGGGGGCCAGAGAGACCCAGTACTTC
-	TRBJ2-7	TRBV29-1	few	CSVEAREEGAYEQYF	TGCAGCGTTGAAGCCCGGGAAGAGGGCGCCTACGAGCAGTACTTC
-	TRBJ2-7	TRBV11-3	-	CASSPWERTYEQYF	TGTGCCAGCAGCCCCTGGGAGCGTACCTACGAGCAGTACTTC
TRBD2	TRBJ2-3	TRBV9	-	CASSEGLAAYTDTQYF	TGTGCCAGCAGCGAGGGACTAGCGGCTTACACAGATACGCAGTATTTT
TRBD2	TRBJ2-7	TRBV10-2	-	CASRLAGATYEQYF	TGCGCCAGCAGGCTAGCGGGGGCCACCTACGAGCAGTACTTC
TRBD1	TRBJ2-7	TRBV29-1	-	CSGGDRGREQYF	TGCAGCGGCGGGGACAGGGGGCGAGAGCAGTACTTC
TRBD1	TRBJ1-5	TRBV18	-	CASSPSQGASNQPQHF	TGTGCCAGCTCACCCTCGCAGGGGGCGAGCAATCAGCCCCAGCATTTT
-	TRBJ1-1	TRBV27	-	CASRRGSEAFF	TGTGCCAGCAGACGGGGTTCTGAAGCTTTCTTT
-	TRBJ2-5	TRBV5-1	-	CASSAGTDRVGETQYF	TGCGCCAGCAGCGCGGGGACCGACAGGGTAGGAGAGACCCAGTACTTC
-	TRBJ2-7	TRBV28	-	CASSLSFQTDSYEQYF	TGTGCCAGCAGTCTATCCTTCCAGACAGACTCCTACGAGCAGTACTTC
-	TRBJ2-2	TRBV6-1	-	CASSETLPGIGELFF	TGTGCCAGCAGTGAAACTTTGCCCGGTATCGGGGAGCTGTTTTTT
-	TRBJ2-1	TRBV18	-	CASSPAQTYNEQFF	TGTGCCAGCTCACCTGCACAGACGTACAATGAGCAGTTCTTC
-	TRBJ2-7	TRBV12-3/TRBV12-4	-	CASSYMQGHEQYF	TGTGCCAGCAGTTACATGCAGGGTCACGAGCAGTACTTC
-	TRBJ2-7	TRBV5-1	-	CASSLEPGTAYEQYF	TGCGCCAGCAGCTTGGAGCCCGGGACTGCATACGAGCAGTACTTC
TRBD2	TRBJ2-7	TRBV6-5	once	CASTIAGVAYEQYF	TGTGCCAGCACAATAGCGGGAGTAGCCTACGAGCAGTACTTC
-	TRBJ2-1	TRBV27	once	CASSWYAGYNEQFF	TGTGCCAGCAGCTGGTACGCGGGTTACAATGAGCAGTTCTTC
-	TRBJ1-1	TRBV4-3	-	CASSQVGAGNTEAFF	TGCGCCAGCAGCCAAGTTGGGGCCGGGAACACTGAAGCTTTCTTT
-	TRBJ2-7	TRBV5-6	few	CASSGAGYEQYF	TGTGCCAGCAGCGGGGCCGGGTACGAGCAGTACTTC
TRBD2	TRBJ2-7	TRBV19	-	CASSRTSSGGSYEQYF	TGTGCCAGTAGTAGGACATCTAGCGGAGGCTCCTACGAGCAGTACTTC
-	TRBJ1-1	TRBV7-9	-	CASSLATEAFF	TGTGCCAGCAGCTTAGCGACAGAAGCTTTCTTT
-	TRBJ2-7	TRBV28	-	CASSFANARGPYEQYF	TGTGCCAGCAGTTTTGCTAACGCCAGGGGCCCCTACGAGCAGTACTTC
-	TRBJ2-2	TRBV11-3	once	CASSSRAGAGELFF	TGTGCCAGCAGCTCCCGGGCGGGGGCAGGGGAGCTGTTTTTT
TRBD1	TRBJ2-1	TRBV5-4	-	CASSPPRTGAYNEQFF	TGTGCCAGCAGCCCTCCCCGGACAGGCGCCTACAATGAGCAGTTCTTC
-	TRBJ1-1	TRBV6-5	-	CASRLGGTEAFF	TGTGCCAGCAGATTGGGGGGCACTGAAGCTTTCTTT
-	TRBJ2-2	TRBV21-1	-	CASDQRGQGQRANRELFF	TGTGCCAGCGACCAGAGGGGACAGGGGCAACGGGCTAATAGGGAGCTGTTTTTT
-	TRBJ2-3	TRBV20-1	-	CSALAYTQYF	TGCAGTGCCTTAGCATATACGCAGTATTTT
TRBD2	TRBJ2-1	TRBV6-5	-	CASIWTSGGSNEQFF	TGTGCCAGCATCTGGACTAGCGGTGGGTCTAATGAGCAGTTCTTC
-	TRBJ1-2	TRBV7-2	-	CASSLWAGTQNYGYTF	TGTGCCAGCAGCTTATGGGCCGGGACACAAAACTATGGCTACACCTTC
TRBD1	TRBJ1-2	TRBV27	once	CASSPPKQQGLSSPNYGYTF	TGTGCCAGCAGTCCGCCTAAGCAACAGGGGCTCTCGAGTCCTAACTATGGCTACACCTTC
TRBD1	TRBJ1-6	TRBV6-5	-	CASSSTWTGDSPLHF	TGTGCCAGCAGTTCGACATGGACAGGGGATTCACCCCTCCACTTT
-	TRBJ2-7	TRBV20-1	-	CSAIRYEQYF	TGCAGTGCCATCCGGTACGAGCAGTACTTC
TRBD2	TRBJ2-1	TRBV7-2	-	CASSQAGGSDEQFF	TGTGCCAGCAGTCAAGCTGGCGGGAGCGATGAGCAGTTCTTC
-	TRBJ1-6	TRBV27	-	CASSFRRGDYYNSPLHF	TGTGCCAGCAGTTTCCGAAGGGGGGACTACTATAATTCACCCCTCCACTTT
TRBD1	TRBJ2-3	TRBV30	-	CAWSAQQGAVDTQYF	TGTGCCTGGAGTGCCCAACAGGGGGCGGTGGATACGCAGTATTTT
-	TRBJ2-7	TRBV5-1	-	CASSLPPLRSNFTGTYEQYF	TGCGCCAGCAGCCTTCCCCCATTACGCAGCAATTTTACGGGAACCTACGAGCAGTACTTC
-	TRBJ1-6	TRBV6-5	-	CASGRGDNSPLHF	TGTGCCAGCGGACGGGGAGATAATTCACCCCTCCACTTT
TRBD1	TRBJ1-2	TRBV6-2/TRBV6-3	-	CASSYRAGGSYGYTF	TGTGCCAGCAGTTACCGGGCAGGGGGCAGCTATGGCTACACCTTC
-	TRBJ1-5	TRBV19	-	CASSYRATQPQHF	TGTGCCAGTAGTTACAGGGCTACTCAGCCCCAGCATTTT
-	TRBJ1-2	TRBV27	-	CASSLRQDDAYGYTF	TGTGCCAGCAGTTTAAGACAGGACGACGCCTATGGCTACACCTTC
TRBD1	TRBJ2-7	TRBV5-6	-	CASSLAGTGEDEQYF	TGTGCCAGCAGCTTGGCCGGGACAGGGGAAGACGAGCAGTACTTC
TRBD1	TRBJ1-2	TRBV13	-	CASSHMGQTYGYTF	TGTGCCAGCAGCCACATGGGACAGACCTATGGCTACACCTTC
TRBD1	TRBJ2-5	TRBV10-1	-	CASSAVTGAQETQYF	TGCGCCAGCAGCGCCGTTACAGGGGCCCAAGAGACCCAGTACTTC
-	TRBJ2-7	TRBV11-3	-	CASSTRDYEQYF	TGTGCCAGCAGCACGCGGGACTACGAGCAGTACTTC
-	TRBJ2-5	TRBV18	-	CASSPPGVMRTQYF	TGTGCCAGCTCACCACCAGGGGTTATGCGGACCCAGTACTTC
TRBD2	TRBJ2-7	TRBV5-6	-	CASSLGLAGSSYEQYF	TGTGCCAGCAGCCTGGGACTAGCGGGATCCAGCTACGAGCAGTACTTC
-	TRBJ2-2	TRBV5-1	-	CASSLDSGNTGELFF	TGCGCCAGCAGCTTGGATAGCGGGAACACCGGGGAGCTGTTTTTT
TRBD2	TRBJ2-1	TRBV6-1	few	CASSEAAGGQDEQFF	TGTGCCAGCAGTGAAGCGGCGGGGGGGCAAGATGAGCAGTTCTTC